This is a list of T cell receptor beta chains from one sample in a study of cytomegalovirus exposure and HLA in healthy donors. The method was immunoSEQ multiplex PCR; TCRdb's version includes in-frame clones alone and lacks a portion of them. The sample contains some 200,000 clones, around 76% of which appear only once. The sequenced material came from PBMCs. The receptors were gathered from a woman in her 30s in good health and CMV-seropositive. CDR3s include the opening cysteine and the closing phenylalanine or tryptophan. Fields, in order: D gene, clone size, V gene, J gene, CDR3 protein, CDR3 DNA. A D gene is named only where the DNA matches it firmly. For some rows the clone size is stated as once, few or many, or as a class when expanded; others skip it.

-	-	TRBV19	TRBJ2-2	CASSTPLGWELFF	TGTGCCAGTAGTACGCCCCTAGGTTGGGAGCTGTTTTTT
-	-	TRBV5-1	TRBJ2-6	CASNPEGATTGANVLTF	TGCGCCAGCAACCCCGAGGGAGCTACGACCGGGGCCAACGTCCTGACTTTC
-	few	TRBV29-1	TRBJ1-1	CSVDSGGGLNTEAFF	TGCAGCGTTGACTCCGGCGGGGGGTTGAACACTGAAGCTTTCTTT
-	once	TRBV29-1	TRBJ2-3	CSVAGTDTQYF	TGCAGCGTAGCGGGCACAGATACGCAGTATTTT
-	-	TRBV28	TRBJ1-1	CASSFMGPAGMNTEAFF	TGTGCCAGCAGTTTCATGGGCCCGGCGGGGATGAACACTGAAGCTTTCTTT
-	-	TRBV6-5	TRBJ1-1	CASRKGGKDTEAFF	TGTGCCAGCAGGAAGGGGGGGAAGGACACTGAAGCTTTCTTT
-	-	TRBV6-1	TRBJ1-2	CASSPGQSIYGYTF	TGTGCCAGCAGTCCGGGACAAAGTATCTATGGCTACACCTTC
-	-	TRBV5-5	TRBJ2-7	CASSFGGPLYEQYF	TGTGCCAGCAGCTTCGGGGGTCCCCTCTACGAGCAGTACTTC
TRBD1	few	TRBV19	TRBJ1-2	CASSLGQVKDYGYTF	TGTGCCAGTAGTTTAGGACAGGTAAAGGACTATGGCTACACCTTC
TRBD2	-	TRBV7-9	TRBJ2-3	CASSLARTSGRTDTQYF	TGTGCCAGCAGCTTAGCGCGCACTAGCGGGCGAACAGATACGCAGTATTTT
TRBD1	few	TRBV29-1	TRBJ2-7	CSVAGTGYSYEQYF	TGCAGCGTTGCTGGGACAGGTTACTCCTACGAGCAGTACTTC
TRBD2	-	TRBV11-2	TRBJ2-7	CASSLGAGATYEQYF	TGTGCCAGCAGCTTAGGAGCGGGGGCCACCTACGAGCAGTACTTC
-	-	TRBV2	TRBJ2-5	CASSLNQGGKTQYF	TGTGCCAGCAGTTTAAACCAGGGTGGCAAGACCCAGTACTTC
TRBD1	-	TRBV18	TRBJ2-7	CASSPRGNYEQYF	TGTGCCAGCTCACCCAGGGGGAACTACGAGCAGTACTTC
TRBD1	-	TRBV30	TRBJ1-1	CAWSPDGQGGAEAFF	TGTGCCTGGAGTCCCGATGGACAGGGAGGCGCTGAAGCTTTCTTT
-	-	TRBV28	TRBJ2-2	CASSPPLRRGHTGELFF	TGTGCCAGCAGTCCGCCTCTCCGTCGGGGTCACACCGGGGAGCTGTTTTTT
-	few	TRBV10-3	TRBJ1-6	CAISESATINSPLHF	TGTGCCATCAGTGAATCAGCAACTATTAATTCACCCCTCCACTTT
-	-	TRBV25-1	TRBJ2-4	CASSETGAKNIQYF	TGTGCCAGCAGTGAGACGGGAGCAAAAAACATTCAGTACTTC
-	-	TRBV5-1	TRBJ1-1	CASSLDPGGTEAFF	TGCGCCAGCAGCTTGGATCCCGGGGGCACTGAAGCTTTCTTT
-	-	TRBV21-1	TRBJ2-1	CASSNLAGGTRGNNEQFF	TGTGCCAGCAGCAATTTAGCGGGAGGGACCAGGGGAAACAATGAGCAGTTCTTC
-	-	TRBV27	TRBJ2-3	CASSLPPGDTQYF	TGTGCCAGCAGTTTACCCCCAGGGGATACGCAGTATTTT
TRBD1	few	TRBV5-5	TRBJ1-1	CASSSLGQGAKAFF	TGTGCCAGCAGCTCGCTAGGACAGGGGGCTAAAGCTTTCTTT
TRBD2	once	TRBV4-1	TRBJ2-5	CASSQVSSGGAQYF	TGCGCCAGCAGCCAAGTGTCTAGCGGGGGGGCCCAGTACTTC
-	-	TRBV7-7	TRBJ2-5	CASSPYRAQETQYF	TGTGCCAGCAGCCCCTACAGGGCCCAAGAGACCCAGTACTTC
-	few	TRBV5-1	TRBJ2-7	CASSPQGRGYEQYF	TGCGCCAGCAGCCCTCAGGGTCGCGGCTACGAGCAGTACTTC
-	-	TRBV20-1	TRBJ1-1	CSARDIMTFF	TGCAGTGCCCGGGACATCATGACTTTCTTT
TRBD2	-	TRBV7-9	TRBJ2-1	CASSLALAGGPNEQFF	TGTGCCAGCAGCTTAGCGCTAGCGGGAGGGCCCAATGAGCAGTTCTTC
TRBD1	-	TRBV6-6	TRBJ2-7	CASSYSSGGNEQYF	TGTGCCAGCAGTTACTCGTCAGGGGGCAACGAGCAGTACTTC